This T cell receptor (beta chain) emerged from a study of T cell clonotyping in hematopoietic cell transplantation. Repertoires were generated with immunoSEQ multiplex PCR, while TCRdb's copy carries only in-frame clones and drops some. The sample includes thousands of clones, approximately 92% of them seen just once. The V gene lost 2 bases and the J gene lost 6 bases, with 19 bases spanning the gap. The CDR3 loop spans 16 amino acids. Germline V gene data show CDR1 as SGHVS and CDR2 as FNYEAQ. Findings and caveats of the study: After transplant, recipient diversity fell while pathologically expanded clonotypes grew through day 180.

A note on this clone: Its target is not known.

The chain is built from TRBV7-6 and TRBJ1-2; D is ambiguous. Material for sequencing was peripheral blood mononuclear cells. This TCR was recovered from a man aged 40-50 years in good health. Some clones in this sample may be carry-over from other donors' samples. The CDR3 nucleotides are TGTGCCAGCAGCTTATACGGGAATACAGACTCCCATGGCTACACCTTC. Translation: CASSLYGNTDSHGYTF.